This T cell receptor beta chain was recorded in a study of chemoradiotherapy in HPV16-positive cancers. Looking at the study overall: Functional T-cell assays on a couple of HPV16-positive patients' cells defined candidate HPV-specific clones and common TCR motifs.

Note on this clone: The antigen is undetermined.

Trimming took 7 bases from V and 3 from J, leaving 10 bases between them. The germline CDR1 and CDR2 sequences are LNHDA and SQIVND (reference sequence). CDR3 length equals 13 residues. The table came from immunoSEQ multiplex PCR; TCRdb's copy has only in-frame clones and leaves some out. Among roughly 9,000 clones listed, approximately 80% were seen once. Study-wide results and caveats: Candidate HPV-specific clones and E7-related TCR motifs grew in tumor during treatment. For HPV16-positive patients, expanding HPV-responsive T cells associated with longer recurrence-free survival. Functional assays defining HPV-specific T cells used only a couple of HPV16-positive patients.

J is TRBJ1-5 and V is TRBV19; TRBD1 is a possible D gene (6 bases). The source of this sequence is a human donor with HPV-associated anogenital cancer. This material was obtained from a patient who underwent chemoradiotherapy. In nucleotides, the CDR3 is TGTGCCAGTATGGGGGACATCAATCAGCCCCAGCATTTT. The encoded protein is CASMGDINQPQHF.